This TCR beta chain was identified in a study of cytomegalovirus exposure and HLA in healthy donors. Primers: 60 Vbeta forward and 13 Jbeta reverse. Some clones are missing from TCRdb's copy, which holds only in-frame ones; the method was immunoSEQ multiplex PCR. In the table there are 200,000 to 250,000 clones, approximately 82% of which are singletons. Overall study results and limits: Later analysis demonstrated an association between a missense DCLRE1C variant and TCR beta V- and J-gene trimming.

As for this clone: Its antigen is not known.

This receptor was taken from a woman between 55 and 75 years old in good health and CMV-seropositive. The sample consisted of PBMCs.

CDR3 sequence reads: CASSPDLAGGETQYF. CDR3 in DNA: TGTGCCAGCTCACCAGACCTAGCGGGAGGGGAGACCCAGTACTTC. The J gene is TRBJ2-5, the V gene TRBV18; the match to TRBD2 covers 12 bases. The germline V gene encodes CDR1 KGHSH and CDR2 LQKENI. This CDR3 comprises 15 residues. V lost 2 bases, J lost 5 bases, and 3 bases stayed unmatched.